Listed here are 2 T cell receptor beta chains from one sample, sequenced in a study of blood T cell repertoires in COVID-19. Here immunoSEQ multiplex PCR was the method, and the copy in TCRdb shows in-frame clones only, minus some. Altogether 220,000 or so clones are present, about 80% being singletons, with the ten largest covering 1.9%. Sequenced input: peripheral blood. The receptors derive from a woman of 80 years or more with acute or convalescent COVID-19.

This chain links TRBV15 with TRBJ2-7; D gene unclear. Trimming removed 1 base from V and 2 bases from J, with 6 bases in between. Germline V gene data show CDR1 as LNHNV and CDR2 as YYDKDF (reference sequence). CDR3 length: 13 residues. CDR3 residues: CATSRGLAYEQYF. The CDR3 DNA follows: TGTGCCACCAGCAGAGGGCTAGCCTACGAGCAGTACTTC.

This sequence joins TRBV4-3 and TRBJ2-3, with 7 positions matching TRBD1. CDR1 and CDR2 from the germline V gene are LGHNA and YSLEER. The CDR3 spans 15 residues. V was pared by 4 bases and J by 2 bases, with 6 bases of the junction left unmatched. The CDR3 here is CASSPTDRFTDTQYF. CDR3 in DNA: TGCGCCAGCAGCCCGACGGACAGGTTCACAGATACGCAGTATTTT.